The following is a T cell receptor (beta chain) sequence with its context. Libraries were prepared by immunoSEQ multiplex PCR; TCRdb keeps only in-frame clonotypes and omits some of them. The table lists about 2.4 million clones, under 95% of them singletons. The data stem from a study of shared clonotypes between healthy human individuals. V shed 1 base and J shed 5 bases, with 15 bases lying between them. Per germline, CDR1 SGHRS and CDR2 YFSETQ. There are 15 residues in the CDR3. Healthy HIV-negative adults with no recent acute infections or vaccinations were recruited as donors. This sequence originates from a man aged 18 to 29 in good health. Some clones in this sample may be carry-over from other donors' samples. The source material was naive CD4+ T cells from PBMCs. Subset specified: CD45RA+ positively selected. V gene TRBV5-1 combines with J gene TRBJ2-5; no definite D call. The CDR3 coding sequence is TGCGCCAGCAGCTTGCCTGTTCCCCAGAGGGAGACCCAGTACTTC. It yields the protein CASSLPVPQRETQYF.